Shown below are 3 T cell receptor beta chains from a single sample sequenced in a study of shared clonotypes between healthy human individuals. Clones were sequenced by immunoSEQ multiplex PCR, and TCRdb holds only the in-frame ones, with some missing. The table has a few million clones, more than 80% seen once. What was sequenced was naive CD4+ T cells from PBMCs. Regarding subset: CD45RA+ positively selected. These receptors were taken from a man between 18 and 29 years old in good health. Some clones in this sample may be carry-over from other donors' samples.

The rearrangement links TRBV28 to TRBJ1-2; D is ambiguous. CDR3 length: 15 residues. V lost 11 bases, J lost 1 base, and 20 bases lay in between. Germline CDR1 MDHEN, CDR2 SYDVKM. The CDR3 sequence: CAGSSGKVHNYGYTF. CDR3 coding DNA: TGTGCCGGGAGCTCCGGCAAGGTGCATAACTATGGCTACACCTTC.

The chain is built from TRBV6-6 and TRBJ1-2; a weak D match, TRBD1 (6 bases). CDR3 length: 16 amino acids. Germline assignment: CDR1 MNHNY and CDR2 SVGAGI (reference sequence). The V end lost 7 bases, the J end lost 6 bases, and 24 bases lay between the germline ends. For the CDR3, the DNA is TGTGCCAGCACCCCTCAGGATCCAGGGGTCTACGATGGCTACACCTTC. Translated: CASTPQDPGVYDGYTF.

The rearrangement uses TRBV18 and TRBJ2-7; 13 nucleotides agree with TRBD2. V gave up 4 bases and J gave up 5 bases; unmatched junction bases: 2. Looked up from germline, CDR1 is KGHSH and CDR2 is LQKENI. This CDR3 is 14 amino acids long. This CDR3 reads CASSRTSGSNEQYF. CDR3 sequence (DNA): TGTGCCAGCTCACGGACTAGCGGGAGCAACGAGCAGTACTTC.